Each of the 15 T cell receptor beta chains below was sequenced from the same sample in a study of control samples from healthy donors and cancer patients. Here immunoSEQ multiplex PCR was the method, and the copy in TCRdb shows in-frame clones only, minus some. Among 120,000 or so clones listed, almost 95% were seen once. Sequencing input: PBMCs. The source is a man at least 80 years old with head and neck cancer.

This clone was counted a few times. Other DNA sequences in this specimen translate into the identical CDR3. This chain uses TRBV5-1 with TRBJ2-2; D is undetermined. The V and J ends lost 0 bases and 1 base respectively, with 4 bases between them. The CDR3 extends over 14 amino acids. Germline CDR1 and CDR2: SGHRS and YFSETQ. The CDR3 region has the DNA TGCGCCAGCAGCTTGGAAGGGAACACCGGGGAGCTGTTTTTT. Protein product: CASSLEGNTGELFF.

The CDR3 here is CASSLQLPGQGSEQYF. The CDR3 nucleotides are TGTGCCAGCAGCTTACAATTACCGGGACAGGGAAGCGAGCAGTACTTC. This rearrangement joins TRBV11-2 to TRBJ2-7; 9 bases are a match to TRBD1. Germline V CDR1 and CDR2: SGHAT, FQNNGV. CDR3 length equals 16 residues. With 2 bases clipped from V and 6 bases from J, the junction kept 11 bases outside the gene matches.

The genes are TRBV27 and TRBJ2-7, with D possibly TRBD2 on 7 matching bases. This CDR3 contains 13 residues. V lost 3 bases, J lost 5 bases, and 11 bases lay in between. The germline CDR1 and CDR2 sequences are MNHEY and SMNVEV (reference sequence). This CDR3 reads CASSFGGPNEQYF. CDR3 DNA: TGTGCCAGCAGTTTCGGGGGGCCCAACGAGCAGTACTTC.

This chain uses TRBV11-2 with TRBJ2-1; D is unresolved. Germline-derived CDR1 and CDR2 are SGHAT and FQNNGV. The germline V and J ends were trimmed by 5 bases and 6 bases, with 11 bases remaining between them. The CDR3 is 13 amino acids. CDR3 residues: CASSRTVGNEQFF. CDR3 nucleotides: TGTGCCAGCAGCCGGACGGTAGGCAATGAGCAGTTCTTC.

The CDR3 region has the DNA TGTGCCAGCAGTTTTTTAGCGGGAGGAGACACCGGGGAGCTGTTTTTT. Its protein product is CASSFLAGGDTGELFF. The chain carries TRBV27 and TRBJ2-2; 10 bases map to TRBD2. This CDR3 has 16 amino acids. Germline assignment: CDR1 MNHEY and CDR2 SMNVEV (reference sequence). The junction had 4 bases not matched to a gene; V was cut back by 3 bases and J by 3 bases.

The chain is built from TRBV5-6 and TRBJ2-6, with TRBD1 identical over 7 bases. Germline values: CDR1 SGHDT, CDR2 YYEEEE. CDR3 length equals 17 residues. The J segment lost 4 bases and the V segment lost 4 bases, leaving 11 bases of the junction unmatched. The DNA of the CDR3 is TGTGCCAGCAGCCCACCCCAAGGGGGCATAGGGGCCAACGTCCTGACTTTC. It codes for CASSPPQGGIGANVLTF.

The gene calls are TRBV24-1 and TRBJ2-6; 11 nucleotides line up with TRBD2. J was trimmed by 19 bases and V by 2 bases; bases with no gene match: 9. Germline CDR1 reads KGHDR; CDR2 reads SFDVKD. CDR3 length: 14 amino acids. The CDR3 coding sequence is TGTGCCACCAGTGATTCTGGGACTAGCGGTTCCTTCACTTTC. It translates to CATSDSGTSGSFTF.

J is TRBJ1-1 and V is TRBV10-3, with 11 bases matching TRBD1. The CDR3 extends over 13 amino acids. CDR1 ENHRY and CDR2 SYGVKD come from the germline V gene. V lost 6 bases and J lost 4; bases outside the gene matches: 1. CDR3 sequence: CAIRGTGGTEAFF. DNA for the CDR3: TGTGCCATCAGAGGGACAGGGGGCACTGAAGCTTTCTTT.

This chain uses TRBV7-2 with TRBJ2-7, with TRBD2 identical over 8 bases. Germline values: CDR1 SGHTA, CDR2 FQGNSA. J gave up 13 bases and V 3 bases, and 11 bases lay outside the gene matches. This CDR3 region has 13 residues. CDR3 region: CASSFERAGVPYF. CDR3 bases: TGTGCCAGCAGCTTTGAAAGAGCGGGAGTTCCCTACTTC. The variable domain in full, completed from reference TRBV7-2 and TRBJ2-7, reads GAGVSQSPSNKVTEKGKDVELRCDPISGHTALYWYRQSLGQGLEFLIYFQGNSAPDKSGLPSDRFSAERTGGSVSTLTIQRTQQEDSAVYLCASSFERAGVPYFGPGTRLTVT.

The chain employs TRBV4-1 and TRBJ2-1; TRBD1 is a possible D gene (6 bases). This CDR3 is 16 amino acids long. The germline V gene encodes CDR1 MGHRA and CDR2 YSYEKL. Trimming removed 2 bases from V and 7 bases from J, with 18 bases in between. In DNA form, the CDR3 reads TGCGCCAGCAGCCAATTAGTGGGGGCGGGTGCTAATGAGCAGTTCTTC. Translation: CASSQLVGAGANEQFF.

The chain combines TRBV6-5 with TRBJ2-1; 10 bases line up with TRBD2. With V trimmed by 3 bases and J by 3 bases, 2 bases remained unmatched. Germline CDR1 MNHEY, CDR2 SVGAGI. The CDR3 totals 15 residues. CDR3 bases: TGTGCCAGCAGTTATCTAGCGGGGGACTACAATGAGCAGTTCTTC. It translates to CASSYLAGDYNEQFF.

The genes are TRBV28 and TRBJ1-5; D remains ambiguous. Trimming removed 6 bases from V and 8 bases from J, with 8 bases in between. Looked up from germline, CDR1 is MDHEN and CDR2 is SYDVKM. The CDR3 spans 11 residues. The CDR3 sequence is CASSHQEPQHF. CDR3 nucleotide sequence: TGTGCCAGCAGCCACCAAGAGCCCCAGCATTTT.

As DNA, the CDR3 is TGCGCCAGCAGCTTGGTCAGCGGGGGCACCGGGGAGCTGTTTTTT. It specifies CASSLVSGGTGELFF. The V gene is TRBV5-1, the J gene TRBJ2-2, with TRBD2 identical over 8 bases. The CDR3 has 15 amino acids. With 0 bases clipped from V and 4 bases from J, the junction kept 2 bases outside the gene matches. Germline CDR1 and CDR2: SGHRS and YFSETQ.

The chain carries TRBV19 and TRBJ1-5, with 7 positions matching TRBD1. The germline gives CDR1 LNHDA, CDR2 SQIVND (reference sequence). The V segment lost 5 bases and the J segment 6 bases; nucleotides outside the gene matches: 13. The CDR3 length is 16 residues. The CDR3 here is CASSPQWTGTAQPQHF. DNA of the CDR3: TGTGCCAGTAGTCCCCAGTGGACAGGTACGGCTCAGCCCCAGCATTTT.

This clone showed up just once. This rearrangement joins TRBV6-5 to TRBJ2-1; D may be TRBD2 (5 bases). V was cut by 2 bases and J by 0 bases, with 11 bases left in between. The CDR3 has 16 amino acids. The germline CDR1 and CDR2 sequences are MNHEY and SVGAGI. The CDR3 DNA is TGTGCCAGCAGTTACAGGGAGCTAAGCTCCTACAATGAGCAGTTCTTC. Translating gives CASSYRELSSYNEQFF.